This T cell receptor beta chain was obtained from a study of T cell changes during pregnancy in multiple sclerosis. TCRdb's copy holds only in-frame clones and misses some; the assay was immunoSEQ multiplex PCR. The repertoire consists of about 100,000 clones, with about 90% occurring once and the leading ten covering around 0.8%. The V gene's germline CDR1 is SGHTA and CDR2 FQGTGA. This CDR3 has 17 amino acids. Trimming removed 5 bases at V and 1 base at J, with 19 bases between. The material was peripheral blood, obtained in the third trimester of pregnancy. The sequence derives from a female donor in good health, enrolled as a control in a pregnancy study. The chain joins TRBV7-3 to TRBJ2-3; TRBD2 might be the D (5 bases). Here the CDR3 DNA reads TGTGCCAGCAGCACAAGAGGCGTGAGGGAAGGCACAGATACGCAGTATTTT. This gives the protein CASSTRGVREGTDTQYF.